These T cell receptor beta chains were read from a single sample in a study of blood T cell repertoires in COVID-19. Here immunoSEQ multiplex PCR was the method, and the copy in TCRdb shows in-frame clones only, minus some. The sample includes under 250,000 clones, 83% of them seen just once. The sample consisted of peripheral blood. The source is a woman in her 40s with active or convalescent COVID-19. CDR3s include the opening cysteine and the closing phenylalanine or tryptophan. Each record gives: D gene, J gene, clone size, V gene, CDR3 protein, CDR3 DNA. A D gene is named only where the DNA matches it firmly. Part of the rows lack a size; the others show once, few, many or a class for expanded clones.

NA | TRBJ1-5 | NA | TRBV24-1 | CATGESNQPQHF | TGTGCCACCGGGGAGAGCAATCAGCCCCAGCATTTT
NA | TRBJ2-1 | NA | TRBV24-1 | CATSDRLAKGYNEQFF | TGTGCCACCAGTGATCGCTTAGCCAAAGGCTACAATGAGCAGTTCTTC
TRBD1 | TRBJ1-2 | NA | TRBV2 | CASSGQGRGYTF | TGTGCCAGCAGTGGACAGGGAAGGGGCTACACCTTC
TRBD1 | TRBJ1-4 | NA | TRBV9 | CASSAAQGAGEKLFF | TGTGCCAGCAGCGCAGCTCAGGGGGCCGGGGAAAAACTGTTTTTT
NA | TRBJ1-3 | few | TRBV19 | CASSMVGSGNTIYF | TGTGCCAGTAGTATGGTCGGGTCTGGAAACACCATATATTTT
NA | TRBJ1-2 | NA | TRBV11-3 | CASSLHGGPGKKEGYTF | TGTGCCAGCAGCTTACACGGTGGGCCCGGCAAGAAGGAAGGCTACACCTTC
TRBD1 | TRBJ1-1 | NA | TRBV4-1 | CASSRDRGNTEAFF | TGCGCCAGCAGCCGAGACAGGGGAAACACTGAAGCTTTCTTT
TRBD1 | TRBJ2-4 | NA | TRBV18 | CASSPNLGQPKNIQYF | TGTGCCAGCTCACCTAATTTGGGACAGCCCAAAAACATTCAGTACTTC
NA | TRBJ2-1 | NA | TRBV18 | CASSPPAAYNEQFF | TGTGCCAGCTCACCACCTGCAGCCTACAATGAGCAGTTCTTC
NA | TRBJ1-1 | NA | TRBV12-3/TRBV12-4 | CASSTGTTEAFF | TGTGCCAGCAGCACAGGGACCACTGAAGCTTTCTTT
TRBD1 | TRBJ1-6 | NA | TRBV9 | CASSLRTGGNSPLHF | TGTGCCAGCAGCCTCCGGACAGGGGGGAATTCACCCCTCCACTTT
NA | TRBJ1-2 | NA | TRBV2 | CASSETEVYGYTF | TGTGCCAGCAGTGAGACGGAGGTCTATGGCTACACCTTC
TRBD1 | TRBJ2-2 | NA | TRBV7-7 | CASSPQGADTGELFF | TGTGCTAGCAGCCCTCAGGGGGCGGACACCGGGGAGCTGTTTTTT
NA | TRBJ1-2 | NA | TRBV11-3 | CASSPPATGNYGYTF | TGTGCCAGCAGCCCCCCGGCGACAGGAAACTATGGCTACACCTTC
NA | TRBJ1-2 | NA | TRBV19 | CASSIRDYGYTF | TGTGCCAGTAGTATAAGAGATTATGGCTACACCTTC
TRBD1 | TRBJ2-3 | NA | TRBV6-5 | CAILSRDRVDTQYF | TGTGCCATCCTGAGCCGGGACAGGGTTGATACGCAGTATTTT
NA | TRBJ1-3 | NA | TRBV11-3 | CASSDNRQGNTIYF | TGTGCCAGCAGCGACAATCGACAGGGAAACACCATATATTTT
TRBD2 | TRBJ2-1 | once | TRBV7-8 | CASSLGGRWDEQFF | TGTGCCAGCAGCTTAGGCGGGAGATGGGATGAGCAGTTCTTC
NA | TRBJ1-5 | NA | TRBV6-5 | CASSYSADYSNQPQHF | TGTGCCAGCAGTTACTCTGCCGACTATAGCAATCAGCCCCAGCATTTT
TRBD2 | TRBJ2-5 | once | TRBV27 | CASSFLSGGNQETQYF | TGTGCCAGCAGTTTTTTGTCGGGGGGGAATCAAGAGACCCAGTACTTC
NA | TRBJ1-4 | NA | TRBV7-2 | CASRPGGGNFEKLFF | TGTGCCAGCAGGCCCGGGGGGGGAAACTTCGAAAAACTGTTTTTT
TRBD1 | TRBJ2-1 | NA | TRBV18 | CASSLTGTGSYNEQFF | TGTGCCAGCTCACTTACCGGGACAGGGTCCTACAATGAGCAGTTCTTC
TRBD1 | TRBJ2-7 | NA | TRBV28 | CASRSGTGWPQTYEQYF | TGTGCCAGCAGATCCGGGACAGGGTGGCCCCAGACCTACGAGCAGTACTTC
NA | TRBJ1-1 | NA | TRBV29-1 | CSVSGQLNTEAFF | TGCAGCGTGTCAGGACAGTTGAACACTGAAGCTTTCTTT
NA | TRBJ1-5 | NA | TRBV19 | CASSREPGHRRGPQHF | TGTGCCAGTAGTAGGGAACCGGGACACCGCCGGGGGCCCCAGCATTTT
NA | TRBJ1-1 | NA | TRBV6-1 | CASSADLGATEAFF | TGTGCCAGCAGTGCCGACCTAGGCGCCACTGAAGCTTTCTTT
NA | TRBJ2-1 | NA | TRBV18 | CASSPALASYNEQFF | TGTGCCAGCTCACCCGCGCTAGCGAGTTACAATGAGCAGTTCTTC
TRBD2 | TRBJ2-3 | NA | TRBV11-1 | CASSLGPSGVADTQYF | TGTGCCAGCAGCTTAGGTCCTAGCGGGGTCGCAGATACGCAGTATTTT
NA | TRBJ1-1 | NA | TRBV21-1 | CASSKHHRALNTEAFF | TGTGCCAGCAGCAAGCACCACAGGGCCCTGAACACTGAAGCTTTCTTT
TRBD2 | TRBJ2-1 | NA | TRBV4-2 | CASSYSGSQRDEQFF | TGTGCCAGCAGCTATAGCGGGAGTCAGCGCGATGAGCAGTTCTTC
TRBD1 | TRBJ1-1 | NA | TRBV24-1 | CATRTTGTANTEAFF | TGTGCCACCAGAACTACCGGGACAGCGAACACTGAAGCTTTCTTT
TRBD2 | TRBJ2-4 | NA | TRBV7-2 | CASSSGLGSYIQYF | TGTGCCAGCAGCTCGGGACTAGGGAGCTACATTCAGTACTTC
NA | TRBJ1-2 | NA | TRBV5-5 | CASSPGIVNYGYTF | TGTGCCAGCAGCCCCGGGATTGTTAACTATGGCTACACCTTC
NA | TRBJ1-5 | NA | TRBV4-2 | CASSPFPGQNSNQPQHF | TGTGCCAGCAGCCCTTTCCCAGGGCAAAATAGCAATCAGCCCCAGCATTTT
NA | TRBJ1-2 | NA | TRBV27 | CASSPQGSGYTF | TGTGCCAGCAGTCCACAGGGAAGCGGCTACACCTTC
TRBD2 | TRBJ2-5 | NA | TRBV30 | CAWRSGLAGGETQYF | TGTGCCTGGAGATCGGGACTAGCGGGGGGAGAGACCCAGTACTTC
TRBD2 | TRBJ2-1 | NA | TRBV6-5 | CASSYSGGDYYNEQFF | TGTGCCAGCAGTTACTCGGGAGGGGATTATTACAATGAGCAGTTCTTC
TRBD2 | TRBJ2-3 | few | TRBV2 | CASSGLAGDVTDTQYF | TGTGCCAGCAGTGGACTAGCGGGAGATGTCACAGATACGCAGTATTTT
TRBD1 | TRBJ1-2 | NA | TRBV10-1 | CASSVRGGNDYGYTF | TGCGCCAGCTCAGTCAGAGGGGGCAACGACTATGGCTACACCTTC
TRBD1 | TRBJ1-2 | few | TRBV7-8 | CASSADRVGGGYTF | TGTGCCAGCAGCGCGGACAGGGTGGGGGGTGGCTACACCTTC
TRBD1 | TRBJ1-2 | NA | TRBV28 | CASRRDRYGYTF | TGTGCCAGCAGGCGGGACAGGTATGGCTACACCTTC